These 27 T cell receptor beta chains share one sample of origin, sequenced in a study of blood T cell repertoires in COVID-19. This table comes from immunoSEQ multiplex PCR, and its TCRdb copy is limited to in-frame clones, with some not included. Seen here are about 45,000 clones, 83% observed once, and the top ten hold less than 7%. The sample consisted of peripheral blood. The receptors were sampled from an elderly woman with acute or convalescent COVID-19.

This clone came up many times. The chain employs TRBV6-4 and TRBJ2-1; 11 bases are a match to TRBD2. V gave up 0 bases and J gave up 6 bases; unmatched junction bases: 1. This CDR3 spans 15 amino acids. Germline values: CDR1 MRHNA, CDR2 SNTAGT. CDR3: CASSDSSGGANEQFF. The CDR3 nucleotides read TGTGCCAGCAGTGACTCTAGCGGGGGGGCCAATGAGCAGTTCTTC.

The DNA of the CDR3 is TGTGCCAGCAGCCAAGAAAGTGGGGCTGGGAGCAATCAGCCCCAGCATTTT. Protein product: CASSQESGAGSNQPQHF. J is TRBJ1-5 and V is TRBV3-1 (or the pseudogene TRBV3-2), with a possible D match to TRBD1 (5 bases). This CDR3 is built from 17 residues. Germline CDR1 is LGHDT and CDR2 is YNNKEL (reference sequence). V was clipped by 0 bases and J by 1 base, with 13 bases between them.

The rearrangement links TRBV4-2 to TRBJ1-1; D is unclear. Looked up from germline, CDR1 is LGHNA and CDR2 is YNFKEQ. The V and J ends lost 0 bases and 0 bases respectively, with 23 bases between them. This CDR3 region has 20 residues. DNA of the CDR3: TGTGCCAGCAGCCAAGATCTTAGGATTATCCATACCGGAGTGAACACTGAAGCTTTCTTT. As protein: CASSQDLRIIHTGVNTEAFF.

This chain links TRBV6-5 with TRBJ2-2; 8 bases map to TRBD1. The CDR3 loop spans 16 amino acids. Germline loops: CDR1 MNHEY, CDR2 SVGAGI. V shed 4 bases and J 5 bases; nucleotides not matched to a gene: 9. CDR3 nucleotides: TGTGCCAGCAGTTCACCCGGCAGGGGGCTTACCGGGGAGCTGTTTTTT. Translated: CASSSPGRGLTGELFF.

CDR3 amino acids: CASSSGGFYGYTF. The CDR3 nucleotides are TGTGCCAGCAGTTCGGGGGGTTTCTATGGCTACACCTTC. The rearrangement joins TRBV6-5 to TRBJ1-2; tentatively, D is TRBD1 (5 bases). V was pared by 4 bases and J by 4 bases, with 10 bases between. Germline CDR1 reads MNHEY; CDR2 reads SVGAGI. The CDR3 runs 13 residues.

For the CDR3, the DNA is TGCGCCAGCAGCCCAATGGGACAGGGATCTATCGAAAAACTGTTTTTT. It encodes CASSPMGQGSIEKLFF. V usage is TRBV5-1 and J usage is TRBJ1-4; 9 bases map to TRBD1. V shed 4 bases and J 8 bases; nucleotides not matched to a gene: 12. Germline assignment: CDR1 SGHRS and CDR2 YFSETQ. This CDR3 has 16 residues.

This clone was picked up a small number of times. This rearrangement joins TRBV7-9 to TRBJ1-4, with no clear D. CDR3 length: 14 amino acids. Trimming removed 1 base from V and 4 bases from J, with 7 bases in between. Per the germline V gene, CDR1 is SEHNR and CDR2 is FQNEAQ (reference sequence). This CDR3 is CASSLGESNEKLFF. CDR3 in DNA: TGTGCCAGCAGCTTAGGGGAGAGTAATGAAAAACTGTTTTTT.

The table lists this clone with a count of one. The rearrangement uses TRBV6-5 and TRBJ1-2; the match to TRBD1 covers 8 bases. The germline V gene encodes CDR1 MNHEY and CDR2 SVGAGI. This CDR3 has 15 residues. The J segment lost 3 bases and the V segment lost 5 bases, leaving 8 bases of the junction unmatched. CDR3 sequence reads: CASSQSTGGDYGYTF. Here the CDR3 DNA reads TGTGCCAGCAGTCAATCAACAGGGGGGGACTATGGCTACACCTTC.

V and J are TRBV6-5 and TRBJ1-1; no clear D gene. Germline assignment: CDR1 MNHEY and CDR2 SVGAGI. Trimming left V 7 bases short and J 2 bases short, with 14 bases between. The CDR3 length is 14 residues. CDR3 sequence: CASTRGAENTEAFF. CDR3 DNA sequence: TGTGCCAGCACCCGGGGAGCGGAAAACACTGAAGCTTTCTTT.

The chain joins TRBV6-5 to TRBJ2-5; 7 bases fit TRBD1. Germline values: CDR1 MNHEY, CDR2 SVGAGI. V was pared by 6 bases and J by 4 bases, with 5 bases of the junction left unmatched. The CDR3 sequence is 13 residues long. CDR3 residues: CASSQQGSETQYF. For the CDR3, the DNA is TGTGCCAGCAGCCAACAGGGGTCAGAGACCCAGTACTTC.

The rearrangement joins TRBV9 to TRBJ2-3; 7 bases match TRBD1. The germline CDR1 and CDR2 sequences are SGDLS and YYNGEE. This CDR3 contains 14 residues. Trimming removed 4 bases from V and 1 base from J; junction bases left unmatched: 3. CDR3 protein: CASSNDRGTDTQYF. The CDR3 DNA reads TGTGCCAGCAGCAACGACAGGGGCACAGATACGCAGTATTTT.

This clone was seen just once. This sequence joins TRBV7-9 and TRBJ2-1; 7 nucleotides match TRBD1. The germline gives CDR1 SEHNR, CDR2 FQNEAQ (reference sequence). The trim removed 2 bases at V and 6 bases at J, leaving 1 base unmatched. The CDR3 length is 13 residues. CDR3 loop: CASSLTGANEQFF. In DNA, the CDR3 is TGTGCCAGCAGCTTAACAGGGGCCAATGAGCAGTTCTTC.

A single count supports this clone. J is TRBJ2-5 and V is TRBV5-5; 9 nucleotides agree with TRBD1. There are 15 residues in the CDR3. The V gene end was trimmed by 0 bases and the J gene end by 5 bases; junction bases not matched to a gene: 5. CDR1 SGHKS and CDR2 YYEKEE come from the germline V gene (reference sequence). CDR3 sequence (DNA): TGTGCCAGCAGCTTGGCGACAGGGGGTGTGGAGACCCAGTACTTC. Its translation is CASSLATGGVETQYF.

In this sample, this clone turned up once. The chain has TRBV18 and TRBJ1-2; TRBD1 aligns across 7 bases. The CDR3 covers 14 residues. Germline CDR1 is KGHSH and CDR2 is LQKENI. Trimming took 3 bases from V and 3 from J; bases not matched to a gene: 4. The CDR3 sequence is CASSPGQDYYGYTF. CDR3 nucleotide sequence: TGTGCCAGCTCACCCGGACAGGATTACTATGGCTACACCTTC.

This chain uses TRBV5-5 with TRBJ1-4; 7 nucleotides agree with TRBD1. The CDR3 has 16 amino acids. The germline gives CDR1 SGHKS, CDR2 YYEKEE (reference sequence). Trimming took 4 bases from V and 3 from J; bases not matched to a gene: 9. This CDR3 reads CASSASGTAPNEKLFF. The CDR3 DNA reads as TGTGCCAGCAGCGCCTCCGGGACAGCCCCTAATGAAAAACTGTTTTTT.

This rearrangement joins TRBV7-2 to TRBJ2-7; 7 nucleotides agree with TRBD1. After removal of 1 base from V and 10 bases from J, the junction contained 7 bases not matched to a gene. The germline gives CDR1 SGHTA, CDR2 FQGNSA. The CDR3 totals 13 residues. Here the CDR3 DNA reads TGTGCCAGCAGCTTAGGTGTTCAGGGGGTTCAGTACTTC. It translates to CASSLGVQGVQYF. Looking up the rest from reference TRBV7-2 and TRBJ2-7 gives the full variable domain: GAGVSQSPSNKVTEKGKDVELRCDPISGHTALYWYRQSLGQGLEFLIYFQGNSAPDKSGLPSDRFSAERTGGSVSTLTIQRTQQEDSAVYLCASSLGVQGVQYFGPGTRLTVT.

This CDR3 is CAWSVSGARGYTF. The CDR3 DNA is TGTGCCTGGAGTGTTTCAGGGGCGCGGGGCTACACCTTC. This chain connects TRBV30 to TRBJ1-2; maybe TRBD1 (6 bases). Trimming shortened V by 0 bases and J by 8 bases, and 13 bases separated the two germline ends. There are 13 residues in the CDR3. Looked up from germline, CDR1 is GTSNPN and CDR2 is SVGIG (reference sequence).

This rearrangement joins TRBV5-4 to TRBJ2-3, with D uncertain. This CDR3 has 13 residues. V lost 3 bases to trimming and J lost 5 bases, with 10 bases between them. Germline lookup yields CDR1 SGHNT and CDR2 YYREEE (reference sequence). In DNA form, the CDR3 reads TGTGCCAGCAGCTCCCCGCGTGGAGATACGCAGTATTTT. Its translation: CASSSPRGDTQYF.

The V and J genes are TRBV25-1 and TRBJ1-4, with TRBD1 matching over 8 bases. From germline, CDR1 is MGHDK and CDR2 SYGVNS. The ends lost 4 bases at V and 8 bases at J; junction bases unmatched: 6. This CDR3 has 14 amino acids. The CDR3 reads CASSGQGRSEKLFF. For the CDR3, the DNA is TGTGCCAGCAGTGGACAGGGGCGGTCGGAAAAACTGTTTTTT.

J is TRBJ2-5 and V is TRBV11-2; D is ambiguous. The CDR3 totals 13 residues. The germline V and J ends were trimmed by 3 bases and 2 bases, with 7 bases remaining between them. From germline, CDR1 is SGHAT and CDR2 FQNNGV. The CDR3, as DNA: TGTGCCAGCAGCTTGAGAAGTCAAGAGACCCAGTACTTC. Protein product: CASSLRSQETQYF.

The V and J genes are TRBV6-5 and TRBJ2-6, with 7 nucleotides matching TRBD1. Germline V CDR1 and CDR2: MNHEY, SVGAGI. The junction had 4 bases not matched to a gene; V was cut back by 10 bases and J by 4 bases. This CDR3 region has 13 residues. The CDR3 reads CATQGPGANVLTF. The CDR3 DNA reads as TGTGCCACACAGGGGCCCGGGGCCAACGTCCTGACTTTC.

The V gene is TRBV3-1 (or the pseudogene TRBV3-2), the J gene TRBJ2-5; tentative D call: TRBD2 (5 bases). Trimming stripped 4 bases from V and 9 bases from J, with 9 bases between. In germline, CDR1 is LGHDT, CDR2 YNNKEL (reference sequence). The CDR3 has 11 residues. CDR3 region: CASSLGVAQYF. The CDR3 coding sequence is TGTGCCAGCAGCCTCGGGGTGGCCCAGTACTTC.

This chain joins TRBV5-6 and TRBJ1-2; D possibly corresponds to TRBD1 (6 bases). The germline CDR1 and CDR2 sequences are SGHDT and YYEEEE. There are 15 residues in the CDR3. Trimming stripped 2 bases from V and 4 bases from J, with 15 bases between. CDR3 coding DNA: TGTGCCAGCAGCTTACGAGGGGGTCAGGGCTATGGCTACACCTTC. Its protein is CASSLRGGQGYGYTF.

CDR3 nucleotides: TGTGCCAGCAGCTGGAGGGAAGACATGAACACTGAAGCTTTCTTT. Amino acid sequence: CASSWREDMNTEAFF. The V call is TRBV7-8, the J call TRBJ1-1; D ambiguous. V shed 4 bases and J shed 0 bases, with 12 bases lying between them. The CDR3 is made up of 15 amino acids. Looked up from germline, CDR1 is SGHVS and CDR2 is FQNEAQ.

The chain employs TRBV5-8 and TRBJ1-2; 8 positions agree with TRBD1. The trim removed 3 bases at V and 2 bases at J, leaving 9 bases unmatched. CDR1 and CDR2 from the germline V gene are SGHTS and YDEGEE. This CDR3 has 16 residues. CDR3 protein: CASSSGQGFLNYGYTF. In DNA form, the CDR3 reads TGTGCCAGCAGCTCCGGACAGGGCTTTCTGAACTATGGCTACACCTTC.

This chain connects TRBV2 to TRBJ2-5; 7 bases fit TRBD2. V shed 2 bases, J shed 3 bases, and the junction held 9 bases outside the gene matches. Germline assignment: CDR1 SNHLY and CDR2 FYNNEI. This CDR3 contains 16 residues. The CDR3 reads CASSEFGGGPKETQYF. CDR3 nucleotide sequence: TGTGCCAGCAGTGAATTCGGCGGGGGACCCAAAGAGACCCAGTACTTC. Looking up the rest from reference TRBV2 and TRBJ2-5 gives the full variable domain: EPEVTQTPSHQVTQMGQEVILRCVPISNHLYFYWYRQILGQKVEFLVSFYNNEISEKSEIFDDQFSVERPDGSNFTLKIRSTKLEDSAMYFCASSEFGGGPKETQYFGPGTRLLVL.

The chain recombines TRBV3-1 (or the pseudogene TRBV3-2) with TRBJ2-3; 9 bases map to TRBD2. The trim removed 4 bases at V and 1 base at J, leaving 6 bases unmatched. The germline CDR1 and CDR2 sequences are LGHDT and YNNKEL (reference sequence). The CDR3 length is 16 residues. The CDR3 here is CASSRTLAGRTDTQYF. DNA of the CDR3: TGTGCCAGCAGCCGAACCCTAGCGGGGCGCACAGATACGCAGTATTTT.